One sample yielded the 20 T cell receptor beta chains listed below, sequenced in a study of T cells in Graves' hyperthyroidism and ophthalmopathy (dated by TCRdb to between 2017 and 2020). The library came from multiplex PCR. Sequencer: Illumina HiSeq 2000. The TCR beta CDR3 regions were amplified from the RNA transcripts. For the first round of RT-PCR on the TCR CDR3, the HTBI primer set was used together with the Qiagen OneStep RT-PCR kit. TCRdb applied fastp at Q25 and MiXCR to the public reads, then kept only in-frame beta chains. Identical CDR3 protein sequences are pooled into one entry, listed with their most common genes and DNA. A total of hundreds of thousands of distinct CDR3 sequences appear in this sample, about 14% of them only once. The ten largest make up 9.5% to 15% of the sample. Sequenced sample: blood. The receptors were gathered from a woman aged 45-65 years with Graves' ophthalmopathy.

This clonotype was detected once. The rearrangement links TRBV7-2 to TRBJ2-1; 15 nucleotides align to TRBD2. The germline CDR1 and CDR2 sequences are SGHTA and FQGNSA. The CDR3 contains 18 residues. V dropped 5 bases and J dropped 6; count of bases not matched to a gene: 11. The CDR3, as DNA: TGTGCCAGCAGCCCAATGTGGACTAGCGGGAGGGCCCTCAATGAGCAGTTCTTC. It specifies CASSPMWTSGRALNEQFF.

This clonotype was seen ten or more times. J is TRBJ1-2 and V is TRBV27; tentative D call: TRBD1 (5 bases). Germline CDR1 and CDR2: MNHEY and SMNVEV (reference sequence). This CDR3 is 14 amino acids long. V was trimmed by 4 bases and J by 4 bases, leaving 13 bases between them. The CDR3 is CASSYQGSGYGYTF. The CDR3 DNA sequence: TGTGCCAGCAGTTATCAGGGCTCTGGCTATGGCTACACCTTC.

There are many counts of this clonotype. CDR3 region: CASSSYPGYNEQFF. The CDR3 region has the DNA TGTGCCAGCAGCTCCTACCCGGGCTACAATGAGCAGTTCTTC. The rearrangement joins TRBV7-2 to TRBJ2-1; D is undetermined. V dropped 4 bases and J dropped 3 bases, with 10 bases sitting between them. The CDR3 has 14 amino acids. Germline CDR1 is SGHTA and CDR2 is FQGNSA.

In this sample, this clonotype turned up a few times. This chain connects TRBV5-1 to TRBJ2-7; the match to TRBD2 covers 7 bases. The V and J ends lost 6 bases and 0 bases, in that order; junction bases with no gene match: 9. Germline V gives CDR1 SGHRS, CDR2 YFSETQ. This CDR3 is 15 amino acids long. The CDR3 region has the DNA TGCGCCAGCACCATCGATGGGACTACCTCCTACGAGCAGTACTTC. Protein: CASTIDGTTSYEQYF.

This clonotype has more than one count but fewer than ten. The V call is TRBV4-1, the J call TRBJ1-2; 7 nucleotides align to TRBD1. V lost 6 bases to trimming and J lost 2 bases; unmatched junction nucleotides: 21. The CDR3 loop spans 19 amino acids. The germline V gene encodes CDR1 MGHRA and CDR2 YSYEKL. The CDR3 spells CASSYSPGRGRRGNYGYTF. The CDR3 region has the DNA TGCGCCAGCAGTTACAGCCCGGGGAGGGGGCGCAGAGGGAACTATGGCTACACCTTC.

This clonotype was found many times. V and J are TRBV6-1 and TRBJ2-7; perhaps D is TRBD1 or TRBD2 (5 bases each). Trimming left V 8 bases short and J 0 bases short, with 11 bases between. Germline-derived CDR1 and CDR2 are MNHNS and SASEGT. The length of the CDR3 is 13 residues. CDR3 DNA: TGTGCCAGCTCGGGACGGAGCTCCTACGAGCAGTACTTC. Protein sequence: CASSGRSSYEQYF.

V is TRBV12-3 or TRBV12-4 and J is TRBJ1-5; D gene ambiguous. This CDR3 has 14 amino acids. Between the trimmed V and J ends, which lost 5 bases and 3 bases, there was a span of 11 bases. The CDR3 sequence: CASSRDTPNQPQHF. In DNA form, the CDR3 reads TGTGCCAGCAGTCGTGACACCCCCAATCAGCCCCAGCATTTT.

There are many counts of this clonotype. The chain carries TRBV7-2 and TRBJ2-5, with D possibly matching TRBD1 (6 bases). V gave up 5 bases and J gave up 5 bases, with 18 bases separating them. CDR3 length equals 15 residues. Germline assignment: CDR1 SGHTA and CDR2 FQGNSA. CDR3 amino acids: CASSLMGAHEETQYF. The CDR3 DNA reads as TGTGCCAGCAGCCTAATGGGGGCCCACGAGGAGACCCAGTACTTC.

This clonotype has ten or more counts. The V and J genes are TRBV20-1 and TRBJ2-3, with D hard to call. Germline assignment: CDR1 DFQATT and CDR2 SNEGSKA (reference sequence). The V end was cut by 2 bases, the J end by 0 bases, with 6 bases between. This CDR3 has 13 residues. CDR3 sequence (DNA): TGCAGTGCTAGATCGACTAGCACAGATACGCAGTATTTT. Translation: CSARSTSTDTQYF.

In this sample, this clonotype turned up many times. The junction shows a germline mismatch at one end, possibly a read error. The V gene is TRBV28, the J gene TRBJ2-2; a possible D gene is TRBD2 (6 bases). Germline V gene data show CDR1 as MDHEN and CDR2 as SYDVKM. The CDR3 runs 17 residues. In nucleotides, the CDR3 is TGTGCCAGCACTTTAGGAGGGGCGACAGCGAACACCGGGGAGCTGTTTTTT. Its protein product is CASTLGGATANTGELFF.

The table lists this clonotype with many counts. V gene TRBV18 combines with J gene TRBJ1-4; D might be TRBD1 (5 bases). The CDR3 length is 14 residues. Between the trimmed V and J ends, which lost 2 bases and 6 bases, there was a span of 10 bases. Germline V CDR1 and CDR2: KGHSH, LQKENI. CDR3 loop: CASSPTGADEKLFF. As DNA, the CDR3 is TGTGCCAGCTCACCAACCGGGGCGGATGAAAAACTGTTTTTT.

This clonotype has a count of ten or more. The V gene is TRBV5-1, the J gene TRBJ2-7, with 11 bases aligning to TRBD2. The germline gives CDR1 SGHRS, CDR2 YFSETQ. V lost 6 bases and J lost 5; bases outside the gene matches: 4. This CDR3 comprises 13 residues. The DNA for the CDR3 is TGCGCCAGCAAACTAGCGGGAGCCCACGAGCAGTACTTC. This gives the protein CASKLAGAHEQYF. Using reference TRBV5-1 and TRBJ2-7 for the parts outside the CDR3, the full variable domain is KAGVTQTPRYLIKTRGQQVTLSCSPISGHRSVSWYQQTPGQGLQFLFEYFSETQRNKGNFPGRFSGRQFSNSRSEMNVSTLELGDSALYLCASKLAGAHEQYFGPGTRLTVT.

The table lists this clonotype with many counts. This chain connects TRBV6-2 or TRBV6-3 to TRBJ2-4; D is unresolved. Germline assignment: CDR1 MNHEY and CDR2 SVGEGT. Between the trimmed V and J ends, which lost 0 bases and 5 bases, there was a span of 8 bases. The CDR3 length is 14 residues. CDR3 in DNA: TGTGCCAGCAGTTACTCGTGGGTCCAAAACATTCAGTACTTC. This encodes CASSYSWVQNIQYF.

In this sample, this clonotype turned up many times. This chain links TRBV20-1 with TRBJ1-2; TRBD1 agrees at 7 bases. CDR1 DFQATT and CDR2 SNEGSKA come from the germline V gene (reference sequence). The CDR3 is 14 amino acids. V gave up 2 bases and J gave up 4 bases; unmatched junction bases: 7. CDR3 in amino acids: CSARWVAGGYGYTF. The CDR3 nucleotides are TGCAGTGCTAGATGGGTGGCAGGGGGCTATGGCTACACCTTC.

The CDR3 sequence is CASSHGQGGPGSNQPQHF. The CDR3 nucleotides are TGTGCCAGCAGCCATGGACAGGGTGGTCCGGGTAGCAATCAGCCCCAGCATTTT. The genes are TRBV9 and TRBJ1-5; 8 bases match TRBD1. Germline trimming cut 4 bases from V and 0 bases from J; bases unmatched to any gene: 12. Germline loops: CDR1 SGDLS, CDR2 YYNGEE. The CDR3 consists of 18 residues.

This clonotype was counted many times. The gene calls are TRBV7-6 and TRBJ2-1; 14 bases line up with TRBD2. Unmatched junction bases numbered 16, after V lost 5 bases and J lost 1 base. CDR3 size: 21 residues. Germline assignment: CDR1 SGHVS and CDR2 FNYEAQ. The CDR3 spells CASSPQAGTSGSGPSYNEQFF. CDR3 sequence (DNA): TGTGCCAGCAGCCCCCAGGCCGGGACTAGCGGGAGTGGGCCGTCCTACAATGAGCAGTTCTTC.

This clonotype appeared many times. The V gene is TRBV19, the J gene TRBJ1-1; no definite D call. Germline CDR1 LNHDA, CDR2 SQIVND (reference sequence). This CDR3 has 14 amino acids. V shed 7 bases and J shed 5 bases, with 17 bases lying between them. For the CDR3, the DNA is TGTGCCAGTACCAATCACGGCGGGGTGACTGAAGCTTTCTTT. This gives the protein CASTNHGGVTEAFF. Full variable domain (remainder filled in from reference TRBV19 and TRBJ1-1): DGGITQSPKYLFRKEGQNVTLSCEQNLNHDAMYWYRQDPGQGLRLIYYSQIVNDFQKGDIAEGYSVSREKKESFPLTVTSAQKNPTAFYLCASTNHGGVTEAFFGQGTRLTVV.

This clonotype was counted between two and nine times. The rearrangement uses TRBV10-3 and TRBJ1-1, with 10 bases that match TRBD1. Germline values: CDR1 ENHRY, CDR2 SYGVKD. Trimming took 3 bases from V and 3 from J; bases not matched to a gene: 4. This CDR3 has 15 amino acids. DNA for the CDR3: TGTGCCATCAGTGACTGGGACAGGGGTGACACTGAAGCTTTCTTT. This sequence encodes CAISDWDRGDTEAFF.

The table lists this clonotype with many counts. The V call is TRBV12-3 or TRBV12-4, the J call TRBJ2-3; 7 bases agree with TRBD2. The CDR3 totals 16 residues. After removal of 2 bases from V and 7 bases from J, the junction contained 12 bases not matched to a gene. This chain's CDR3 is CASSLISGNLPNTQYF. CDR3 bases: TGTGCCAGCAGTTTAATAAGCGGGAACTTACCTAATACGCAGTATTTT.

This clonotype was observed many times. The CDR3 is CASSLLSGRAGTGELFF. CDR3 nucleotide sequence: TGCGCCAGCAGCTTATTAAGCGGGAGGGCCGGCACCGGGGAGCTGTTTTTT. V gene TRBV5-1 combines with J gene TRBJ2-2, with 10 bases matching TRBD2. Germline V gene data show CDR1 as SGHRS and CDR2 as YFSETQ. This CDR3 contains 17 residues. The trim removed 2 bases at V and 4 bases at J, leaving 8 bases unmatched.